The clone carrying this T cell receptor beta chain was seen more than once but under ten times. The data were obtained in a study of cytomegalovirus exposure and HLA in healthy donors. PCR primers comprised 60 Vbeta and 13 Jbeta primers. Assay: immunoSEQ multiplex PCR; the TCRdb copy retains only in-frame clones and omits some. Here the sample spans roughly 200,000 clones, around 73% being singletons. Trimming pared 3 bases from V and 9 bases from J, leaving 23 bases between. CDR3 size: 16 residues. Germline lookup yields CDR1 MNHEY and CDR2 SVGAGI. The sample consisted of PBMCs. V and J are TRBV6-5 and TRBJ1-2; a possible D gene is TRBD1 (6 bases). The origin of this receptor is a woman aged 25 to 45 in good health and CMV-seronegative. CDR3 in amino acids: CASSYEGHPFAMSYTF. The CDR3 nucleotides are TGTGCCAGCAGTTATGAGGGACACCCCTTTGCGATGAGCTACACCTTC.